These 27 T cell receptor beta chains were sequenced from one sample in a study of CD8 T cells in Susac syndrome. RNA in amounts of 0.5 to 1 ug was reverse transcribed with random hexamers. TCRdb analysed the immunoSEQ multiplex PCR reads with MiXCR anew, one entry per CDR3 protein. Seen here are over 150,000 distinct CDR3 sequences, about 95% observed once, and the top ten hold about 0.096%. The sample comprised CD4+ T cells from PBMCs. Receptor source: a human donor with multiple sclerosis.

J is TRBJ2-7 and V is TRBV29-1, with 7 bases matching TRBD1. Germline loops: CDR1 SQVTM, CDR2 ANQGSEA. The ends lost 7 bases at V and 1 base at J; junction bases unmatched: 4. CDR3 length: 12 residues. This CDR3 reads CSGTDRSYEQYF. CDR3 in DNA: TGCAGCGGAACGGACAGGTCCTACGAGCAGTACTTC.

The chain is built from TRBV12-5 and TRBJ2-6; the D call may be TRBD1 or TRBD2 (5 bases each). This CDR3 region has 18 residues. From germline, CDR1 is LGHNT and CDR2 FRNRAP. The V and J ends lost 6 bases and 1 base respectively, with 19 bases between them. The CDR3 nucleotides are TGTGCTAGTGGCCCTGCAGGGAGTCTGGCTTCTGGGGCCAACGTCCTGACTTTC. This encodes CASGPAGSLASGANVLTF.

This chain uses TRBV12-3 or TRBV12-4 with TRBJ1-5; D uncertain. The CDR3 extends over 14 amino acids. V dropped 6 bases and J dropped 0 bases, with 9 bases sitting between them. CDR3 residues: CASSLTNSNQPQHF. CDR3 nucleotides: TGTGCCAGCAGCTTAACAAATAGCAATCAGCCCCAGCATTTT.

The rearrangement joins TRBV4-1 to TRBJ2-7; D gene unclear. V was cut by 3 bases and J by 5 bases, with 5 bases left in between. The length of the CDR3 is 11 residues. Germline assignment: CDR1 MGHRA and CDR2 YSYEKL. The CDR3 DNA sequence: TGCGCCAGCAGCCACCGAAACGAGCAGTACTTC. Its protein is CASSHRNEQYF.

The chain is built from TRBV15 and TRBJ2-7; tentative D call: TRBD2 (7 bases). Germline CDR1 is LNHNV and CDR2 is YYDKDF (reference sequence). This CDR3 has 14 residues. V lost 3 bases and J 5 bases, leaving 14 bases between the germline ends. The CDR3 coding sequence is TGTGCCACCAGCAGTCATCAGGGGAGGGACGAGCAGTACTTC. This sequence encodes CATSSHQGRDEQYF.

This clonotype was seen a single time. The V gene is TRBV7-2, the J gene TRBJ2-7, with D unresolved. Germline CDR1 and CDR2: SGHTA and FQGNSA. V was clipped by 2 bases and J by 2 bases, with 10 bases between them. The CDR3 sequence is 14 residues long. The CDR3 DNA is TGTGCCAGCAGCTTATGGGCAGCTCCCTACGAGCAGTACTTC. Amino acid sequence: CASSLWAAPYEQYF.

The chain uses TRBV29-1 and TRBJ1-1, with 8 bases fitting TRBD1. This CDR3 spans 15 amino acids. From germline, CDR1 is SQVTM and CDR2 ANQGSEA. The junction had 11 bases not matched to a gene; V was cut back by 3 bases and J by 5 bases. Here the CDR3 reads CSVDLTGAWGTEAFF. The CDR3 DNA reads as TGCAGCGTTGACCTGACAGGGGCATGGGGAACTGAAGCTTTCTTT.

The V call is TRBV29-1, the J call TRBJ1-2; perhaps TRBD1 as D (5 bases). Germline CDR1 and CDR2: SQVTM and ANQGSEA. The V and J ends lost 4 bases and 6 bases respectively, with 12 bases between them. CDR3 size: 12 residues. This CDR3 reads CSVGRGWNGYTF. For the CDR3, the DNA is TGCAGCGTTGGGAGGGGATGGAATGGCTACACCTTC.

The chain uses TRBV3-1 and TRBJ2-1; 10 nucleotides match TRBD1. Germline V gene sequence: CDR1 LGHDT, CDR2 YNNKEL (reference sequence). The V gene end was trimmed by 3 bases and the J gene end by 8 bases; junction bases not matched to a gene: 7. This CDR3 is built from 15 residues. The CDR3 coding sequence is TGTGCCAGCAGCCATACGGGACAGGGGTTGGATGAGCAGTTCTTC. This encodes CASSHTGQGLDEQFF.

The chain is built from TRBV29-1 and TRBJ2-3; a possible D gene is TRBD2 (6 bases). The CDR3 consists of 14 residues. Trimming pared 6 bases from V and 0 bases from J, leaving 13 bases between. Germline CDR1 SQVTM, CDR2 ANQGSEA. In nucleotides, the CDR3 is TGCAGCGTGACCCCCGGGACTAGCACAGATACGCAGTATTTT. Its protein product is CSVTPGTSTDTQYF.

The chain carries TRBV7-2 and TRBJ1-5, with a possible D match to TRBD1 (6 bases). The CDR3 runs 15 residues. Germline V CDR1 and CDR2: SGHTA, FQGNSA. Trimming took 5 bases from V and 3 from J, leaving 14 bases between them. The CDR3: CASSADSGANQPQHF. As DNA, the CDR3 is TGTGCCAGCAGCGCGGACAGCGGGGCCAATCAGCCCCAGCATTTT.

The V call is TRBV29-1, the J call TRBJ1-2; D perhaps matches TRBD1 (6 bases). The V end was cut by 6 bases, the J end by 4 bases, with 15 bases between. The CDR3 runs 13 residues. CDR1 SQVTM and CDR2 ANQGSEA come from the germline V gene. CDR3 sequence (DNA): TGCAGCGTGGGGGCTCGAGGGAGCTATGGCTACACCTTC. Translating it yields CSVGARGSYGYTF.

The chain is built from TRBV20-1 and TRBJ2-3; 8 bases align to TRBD2. The CDR3 is 15 residues long. The germline V gene has CDR1 DFQATT and CDR2 SNEGSKA (reference sequence). V was clipped by 3 bases and J by 2 bases; unmatched bases: 7. The CDR3 reads CSARRGSGVTDTQYF. CDR3 in DNA: TGCAGTGCTAGGAGAGGTAGCGGGGTCACAGATACGCAGTATTTT.

The V call is TRBV13, the J call TRBJ2-5, with D perhaps assigned TRBD1 or TRBD2 (6 bases each). V was shortened by 5 bases and J by 2 bases, with 15 bases between the two germline ends. Germline V gene sequence: CDR1 PRHDT, CDR2 FYEKMQ (reference sequence). The length of the CDR3 is 15 residues. The CDR3 loop is CASSRLQGGQETQYF. The CDR3 region has the DNA TGTGCCAGCAGCCGACTACAGGGAGGTCAAGAGACCCAGTACTTC.

The chain links TRBV30 to TRBJ1-1; D unresolved. The V gene's germline CDR1 is GTSNPN and CDR2 SVGIG (reference sequence). This CDR3 is 11 amino acids long. Trimming pared 0 bases from V and 12 bases from J, leaving 11 bases between. The CDR3 nucleotides are TGTGCCTGGAGTGTTTCGAGAGTACCTTTCTTT. Protein product: CAWSVSRVPFF.

The V gene is TRBV20-1, the J gene TRBJ2-5, with a tentative D call TRBD2 (5 bases). The CDR3 runs to 12 residues. V lost 6 bases and J lost 5, with 13 bases in between. Germline loops: CDR1 DFQATT, CDR2 SNEGSKA (reference sequence). The CDR3 nucleotides read TGCAGTGCCCGGGGAGTTGGGGAGACCCAGTACTTC. Protein product: CSARGVGETQYF.

The rearrangement links TRBV20-1 to TRBJ1-1; D gene unclear. Trimming took 8 bases from V and 1 from J, leaving 8 bases between them. The length of the CDR3 is 11 residues. Germline loops: CDR1 DFQATT, CDR2 SNEGSKA (reference sequence). Written as DNA, the CDR3 is TGCAGTATGTGGACGAACACTGAAGCTTTCTTT. Its translation is CSMWTNTEAFF.

V gene TRBV5-1 combines with J gene TRBJ2-1; D assignment may be TRBD1 or TRBD2 (5 bases each). Germline assignment: CDR1 SGHRS and CDR2 YFSETQ. The CDR3 covers 14 residues. Trimming left V 3 bases short and J 9 bases short, with 16 bases between. The CDR3 DNA reads TGCGCCAGCAGCTCCGGGGCCGCCGCAGTTGAGCAGTTCTTC. Protein: CASSSGAAAVEQFF. Complete variable domain (other parts from reference TRBV5-1 and TRBJ2-1): KAGVTQTPRYLIKTRGQQVTLSCSPISGHRSVSWYQQTPGQGLQFLFEYFSETQRNKGNFPGRFSGRQFSNSRSEMNVSTLELGDSALYLCASSSGAAAVEQFFGPGTRLTVL.

The chain carries TRBV21-1 and TRBJ1-5. TRBV21-1 is a pseudogene segment. CDR3 length equals 9 residues. CDR3 region: CASSPYQHF. The CDR3 DNA sequence: TGTGCCAGCAGCCCCTATCAGCATTTT.

The chain carries TRBV7-9 and TRBJ2-5; D is undetermined. Trimming cost V 6 bases and J 7 bases, with 15 bases left between them. CDR1 is SEHNR, CDR2 FQNEAQ, per germline (reference sequence). The CDR3 has 13 amino acids. The CDR3 reads CASRPILNGTQYF. CDR3 DNA: TGTGCCAGCAGACCGATCCTGAATGGGACCCAGTACTTC.

The chain links TRBV6-6 to TRBJ1-1; possible D gene TRBD1, 5 bases. The germline V gene has CDR1 MNHNY and CDR2 SVGAGI (reference sequence). The V and J ends lost 4 bases and 5 bases respectively, with 17 bases between them. The CDR3 is made up of 15 amino acids. The CDR3 nucleotides are TGTGCCAGCAGTTTATCCGGGACGAAAAGGACTGAAGCTTTCTTT. This sequence encodes CASSLSGTKRTEAFF.

The chain uses TRBV2 and TRBJ2-5; D possibly corresponds to TRBD2 (5 bases). The length of the CDR3 is 13 residues. Germline V gene lookup returns CDR1 SNHLY and CDR2 FYNNEI. Deletions cut 4 bases from V and 9 bases from J, with 15 bases between. Here the CDR3 DNA reads TGTGCCAGCAGTGGGACTTACCTAAGGGCCCAGTACTTC. It codes for CASSGTYLRAQYF.

The chain has TRBV12-3 or TRBV12-4 and TRBJ1-5; a weak D match, TRBD1 (5 bases). V lost 6 bases to trimming and J lost 11 bases, with 32 bases between them. There are 18 residues in the CDR3. CDR3 DNA sequence: TGTGCCAGCAGCCCCACTCGTCGGGGCCTACAACCCGGGGCGTCCCAGCATTTT. As protein: CASSPTRRGLQPGASQHF.

J is TRBJ2-3 and V is TRBV24-1; D gene ambiguous. V lost 5 bases and J lost 4, with 9 bases in between. CDR3 length: 13 residues. CDR1 and CDR2 from the germline V gene are KGHDR and SFDVKD. CDR3 region: CATSVGSSDTQYF. The DNA for the CDR3 is TGTGCCACCAGTGTTGGGTCCTCAGATACGCAGTATTTT.

The V and J genes are TRBV9 and TRBJ2-7; TRBD2 agrees at 11 bases. This CDR3 is 15 amino acids long. Germline V gene data show CDR1 as SGDLS and CDR2 as YYNGEE. V shed 1 base and J 7 bases; nucleotides not matched to a gene: 7. The CDR3 loop reads CASSVSSGRAEEQYF. CDR3 coding DNA: TGTGCCAGCAGCGTAAGTAGCGGGAGGGCCGAGGAGCAGTACTTC.

This chain connects TRBV6-1 to TRBJ1-1; no definite D call. This CDR3 contains 15 residues. V was pared by 4 bases and J by 0 bases, with 12 bases between. CDR1 is MNHNS and CDR2 is SASEGT in the germline V gene. CDR3 coding DNA: TGTGCCAGCAGTGGTAAGGGTACCATGAACACTGAAGCTTTCTTT. It encodes CASSGKGTMNTEAFF.

V is TRBV6-6 and J is TRBJ1-1; 8 nucleotides match TRBD1. The J segment lost 8 bases and the V segment lost 2 bases, leaving 4 bases of the junction unmatched. The CDR3 spans 13 residues. In germline, CDR1 is MNHNY, CDR2 SVGAGI (reference sequence). The CDR3 protein is CASSYTDRAEAFF. DNA for the CDR3: TGTGCCAGCAGTTACACGGACAGGGCAGAAGCTTTCTTT.